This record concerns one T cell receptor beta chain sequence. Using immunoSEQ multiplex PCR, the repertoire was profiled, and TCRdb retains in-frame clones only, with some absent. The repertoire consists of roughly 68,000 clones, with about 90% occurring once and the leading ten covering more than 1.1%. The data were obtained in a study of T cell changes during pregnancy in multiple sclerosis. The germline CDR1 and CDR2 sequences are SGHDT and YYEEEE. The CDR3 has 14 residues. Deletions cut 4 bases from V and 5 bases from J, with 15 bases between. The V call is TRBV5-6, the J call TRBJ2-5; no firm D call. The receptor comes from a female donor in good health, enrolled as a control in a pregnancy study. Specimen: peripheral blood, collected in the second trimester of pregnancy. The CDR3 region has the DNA TGTGCCAGCAGCCTGGGATTAAGCATGGAGACCCAGTACTTC. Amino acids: CASSLGLSMETQYF.